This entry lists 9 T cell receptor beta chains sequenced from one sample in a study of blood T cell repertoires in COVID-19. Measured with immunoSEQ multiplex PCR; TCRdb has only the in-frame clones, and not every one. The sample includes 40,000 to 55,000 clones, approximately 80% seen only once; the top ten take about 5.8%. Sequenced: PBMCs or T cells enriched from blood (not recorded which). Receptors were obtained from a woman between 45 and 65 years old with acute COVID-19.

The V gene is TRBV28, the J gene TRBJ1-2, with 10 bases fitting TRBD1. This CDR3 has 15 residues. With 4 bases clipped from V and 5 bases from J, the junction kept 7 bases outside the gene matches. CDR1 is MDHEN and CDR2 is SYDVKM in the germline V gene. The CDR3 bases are TGTGCCAGCAGTTCTTCCGGGACAGGGGCATATGGCTACACCTTC. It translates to CASSSSGTGAYGYTF.

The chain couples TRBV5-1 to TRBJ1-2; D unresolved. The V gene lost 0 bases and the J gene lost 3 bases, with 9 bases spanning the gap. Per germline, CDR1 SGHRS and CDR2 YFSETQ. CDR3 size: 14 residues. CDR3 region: CASSLGDGDYGYTF. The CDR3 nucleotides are TGCGCCAGCAGCTTGGGTGACGGAGACTATGGCTACACCTTC.

CDR3 sequence (DNA): TGTGCCAGCAGTCCTACCTCCAGGGAAGGTTCCTATAATTCACCCCTCCACTTT. Translating it yields CASSPTSREGSYNSPLHF. The V call is TRBV6-6, the J call TRBJ1-6; D may be TRBD1 (5 bases). CDR1 and CDR2 (germline): MNHNY, SVGAGI (reference sequence). V was shortened by 5 bases and J by 1 base, with 18 bases between the two germline ends. The CDR3 runs 18 residues.

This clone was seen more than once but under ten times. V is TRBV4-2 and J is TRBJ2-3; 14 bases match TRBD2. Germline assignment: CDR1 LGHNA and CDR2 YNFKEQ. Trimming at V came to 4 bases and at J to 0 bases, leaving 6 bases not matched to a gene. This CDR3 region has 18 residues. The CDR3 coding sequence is TGTGCCAGCAGCCTATTCGGACTAGCGGGGGGAAGCACAGATACGCAGTATTTT. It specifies CASSLFGLAGGSTDTQYF.

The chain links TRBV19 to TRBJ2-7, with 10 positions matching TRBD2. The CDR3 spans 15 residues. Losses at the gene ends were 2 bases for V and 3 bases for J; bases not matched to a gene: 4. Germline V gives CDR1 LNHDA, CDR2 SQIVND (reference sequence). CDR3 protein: CASSIQRGGGYEQYF. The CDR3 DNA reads TGTGCCAGTAGTATACAGCGGGGGGGCGGCTACGAGCAGTACTTC.

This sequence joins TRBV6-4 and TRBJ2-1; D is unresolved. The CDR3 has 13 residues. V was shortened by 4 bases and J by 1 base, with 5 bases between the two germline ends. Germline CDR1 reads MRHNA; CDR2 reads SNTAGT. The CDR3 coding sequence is TGTGCCAGCAGTGCCGGGTCCTACAATGAGCAGTTCTTC. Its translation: CASSAGSYNEQFF.

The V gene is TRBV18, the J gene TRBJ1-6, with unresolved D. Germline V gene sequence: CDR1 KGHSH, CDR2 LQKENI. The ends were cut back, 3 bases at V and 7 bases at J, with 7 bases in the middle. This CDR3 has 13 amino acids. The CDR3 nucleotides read TGTGCCAGCTCACCGTTATCCAATTCACCCCTCCACTTT. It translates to CASSPLSNSPLHF.

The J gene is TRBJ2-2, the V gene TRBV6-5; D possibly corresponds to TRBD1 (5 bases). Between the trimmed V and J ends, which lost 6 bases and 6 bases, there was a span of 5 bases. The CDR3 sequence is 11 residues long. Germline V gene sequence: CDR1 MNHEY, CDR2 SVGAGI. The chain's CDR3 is CASRGPGELFF. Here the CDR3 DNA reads TGTGCCAGCAGGGGGCCCGGGGAGCTGTTTTTT.

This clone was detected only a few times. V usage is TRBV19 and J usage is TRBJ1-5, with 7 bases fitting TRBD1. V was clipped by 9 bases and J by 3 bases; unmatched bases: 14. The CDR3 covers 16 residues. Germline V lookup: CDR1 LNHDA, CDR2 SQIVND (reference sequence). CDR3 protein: CASQGVEGYTNQPQHF. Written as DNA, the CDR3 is TGTGCCAGCCAGGGGGTGGAGGGGTATACCAATCAGCCCCAGCATTTT.